Reported below is one T cell receptor (beta chain). The treatment is: randomized to nivolumab then ipilimumab (arm A) or the reverse (arm B). No patient had prior DNA-damaging chemotherapy. TCRdb's table, derived via immunoSEQ multiplex PCR, lists solely in-frame clones and lacks some. The table shows some 16,000 clones, with 60% to 80% occurring only once. Germline V CDR1 and CDR2: MNHEY, SMNVEV (reference sequence). Trimming shortened V by 4 bases and J by 2 bases, and 9 bases separated the two germline ends. This CDR3 has 14 residues. This sample stems from a study of sequential checkpoint blockade in melanoma.

The chain has TRBV27 and TRBJ1-5; D may be TRBD1 (5 bases). This clonotype was sampled from a human donor with melanoma. The sequencing used CD8+ T cells sorted from blood (inferred from file names), collected from a patient given nivolumab and ipilimumab in sequence. The CDR3 here is CASSSGPRNQPQHF. The CDR3 coding sequence is TGTGCCAGCAGTTCAGGGCCTCGCAATCAGCCCCAGCATTTT.